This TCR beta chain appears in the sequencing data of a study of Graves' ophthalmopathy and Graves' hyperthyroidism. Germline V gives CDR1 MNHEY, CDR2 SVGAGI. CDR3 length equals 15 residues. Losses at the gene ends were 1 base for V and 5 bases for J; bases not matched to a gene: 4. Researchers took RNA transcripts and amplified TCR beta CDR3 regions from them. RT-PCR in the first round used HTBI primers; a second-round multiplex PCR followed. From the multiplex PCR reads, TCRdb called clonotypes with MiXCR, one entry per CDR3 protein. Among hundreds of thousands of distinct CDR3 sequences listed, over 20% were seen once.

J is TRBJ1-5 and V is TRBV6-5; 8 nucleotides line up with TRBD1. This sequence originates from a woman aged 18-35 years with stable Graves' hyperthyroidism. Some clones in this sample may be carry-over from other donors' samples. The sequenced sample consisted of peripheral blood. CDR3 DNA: TGTGCCAGCAGTTACTGGACAGGGAAGGATCAGCCCCAGCATTTT. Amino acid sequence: CASSYWTGKDQPQHF.